This TCR beta chain stems from a study of regulatory T cells in long-lasting Graves disease. Germline V CDR1 and CDR2: SEHNR, FQNEAQ (reference sequence). The CDR3 covers 15 residues. J lost 3 bases, V lost 1 base, and 4 bases had no gene match. The time point: newly diagnosed GD, antithyroid drugs for less than 3 months. The TCR library was prepared using RNA isolated from PBMCs. Building of the TCR beta libraries involved iRepertoire HTBI primers and Arm-PCR of CDR3 regions. TCRdb re-called the multiplex PCR reads with MiXCR, one entry per CDR3 protein. The sample has 300,000 to 400,000 distinct CDR3 sequences; 15% to 18% are singletons.

The input for sequencing was peripheral blood mononuclear cells (PBMCs), taken at new diagnosis, from a patient treated with antithyroid drugs. The chain couples TRBV7-9 to TRBJ1-1, with TRBD1 matching 8 bases. The clonotype originates from a female donor with Graves disease. The CDR3 DNA follows: TGTGCCAGCAGCTTAGTCCAGGGGGCTTACACTGAAGCTTTCTTT. This translates into CASSLVQGAYTEAFF.